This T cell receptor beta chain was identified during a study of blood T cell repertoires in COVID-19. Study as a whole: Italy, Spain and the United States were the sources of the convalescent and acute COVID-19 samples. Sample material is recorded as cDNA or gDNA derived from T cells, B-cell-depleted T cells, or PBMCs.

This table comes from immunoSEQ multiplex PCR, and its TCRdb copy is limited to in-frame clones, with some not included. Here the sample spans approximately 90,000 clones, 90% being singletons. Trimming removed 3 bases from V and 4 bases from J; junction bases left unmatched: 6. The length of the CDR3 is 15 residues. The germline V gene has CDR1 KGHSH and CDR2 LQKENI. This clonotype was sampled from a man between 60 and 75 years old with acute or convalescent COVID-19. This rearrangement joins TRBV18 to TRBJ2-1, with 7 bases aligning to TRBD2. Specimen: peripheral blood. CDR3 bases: TGTGCCAGCTCACCGGGGCTAGCGGAGTACAATGAGCAGTTCTTC. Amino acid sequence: CASSPGLAEYNEQFF.